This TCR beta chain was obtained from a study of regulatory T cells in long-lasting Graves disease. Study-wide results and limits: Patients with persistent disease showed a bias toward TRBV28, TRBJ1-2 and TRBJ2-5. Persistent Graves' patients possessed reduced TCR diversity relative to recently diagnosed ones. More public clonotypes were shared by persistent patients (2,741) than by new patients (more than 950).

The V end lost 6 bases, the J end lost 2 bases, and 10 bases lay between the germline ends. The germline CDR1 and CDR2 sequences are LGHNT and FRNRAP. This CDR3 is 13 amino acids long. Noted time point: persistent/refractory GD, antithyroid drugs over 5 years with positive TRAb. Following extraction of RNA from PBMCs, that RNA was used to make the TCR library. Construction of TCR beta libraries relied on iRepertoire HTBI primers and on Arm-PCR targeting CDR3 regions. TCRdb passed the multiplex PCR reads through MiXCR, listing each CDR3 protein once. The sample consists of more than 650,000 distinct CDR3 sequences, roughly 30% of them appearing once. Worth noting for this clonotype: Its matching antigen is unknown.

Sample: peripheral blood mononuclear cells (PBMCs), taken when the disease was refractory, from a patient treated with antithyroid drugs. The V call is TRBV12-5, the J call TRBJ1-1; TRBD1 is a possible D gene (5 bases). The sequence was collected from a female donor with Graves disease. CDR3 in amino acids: CASGFDRNTEAFF. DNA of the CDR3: TGTGCTAGTGGATTCGACAGAAACACTGAAGCTTTCTTT.